The T cell receptor beta chain described here comes from a study of control samples from healthy donors and cancer patients (dated by TCRdb to the early 2020s). With respect to this clone: The specificity of this receptor is unknown. The input lacks base qualities; no much larger clone sits a single base away.

The library came from the immunoSEQ multiplex PCR assay. Not all clones reach the TCRdb copy of this immuneACCESS table, which keeps in-frame sequences only. Checked studies attribute under half of the gap to unresolved V genes and leave the rest unexplained. The sample table contains approximately 170,000 clones; only one count was recorded for roughly 89% of them. The biggest ten clones account for approximately 1.6% of the sample. The germline V end is reduced by 5 bases and the J end by 4 bases; junction bases left unmatched: 7. The CDR3 contains 15 residues, cysteine and phenylalanine counted. CDR3 DNA only is kept here, 45 bases in frame from base 1. CDR1 MNHEY and CDR2 SVGEGT are derived from the germline V gene.

Sequencing used blood. The chain is assembled from TRBV6-2 or TRBV6-3 and TRBJ2-3; 9 of the junction bases match TRBD2. The origin of this receptor is a woman in her 30s in good health. The CDR3 corresponds to CASSNPSSGADTQYF. The DNA is TGTGCCAGCAGTAACCCATCTAGCGGGGCAGATACGCAGTATTTT.